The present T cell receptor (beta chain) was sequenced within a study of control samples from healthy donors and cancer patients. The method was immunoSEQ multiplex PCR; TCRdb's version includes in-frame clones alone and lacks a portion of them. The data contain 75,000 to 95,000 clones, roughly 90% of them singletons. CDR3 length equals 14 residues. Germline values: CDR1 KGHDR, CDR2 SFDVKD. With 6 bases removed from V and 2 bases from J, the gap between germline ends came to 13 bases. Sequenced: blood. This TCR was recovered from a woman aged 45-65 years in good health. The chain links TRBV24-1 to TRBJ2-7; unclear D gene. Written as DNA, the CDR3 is TGTGCCACCAGTAACACCGACTTACCCTACGAGCAGTACTTC. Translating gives CATSNTDLPYEQYF.